These 14 T cell receptor beta chains were all obtained from the same sample, sequenced in a study of blood T cells in healthy people across ages. The authors ran a second PCR of 7 to 11 cycles using a sample-barcoded 5' primer and a J-beta primer mix. MiXCR was run by TCRdb on the 5' RACE reads, yielding one entry per CDR3 protein. This sample has 800,000 to 1,000,000 distinct CDR3 sequences, with 40% to 60% found just once. Sequencing was done on a sample of blood. The receptors derive from a young man in good health.

This chain connects TRBV28 to TRBJ1-6; D possibly corresponds to TRBD1 (5 bases). The CDR3 contains 20 residues. Germline V CDR1 and CDR2: MDHEN, SYDVKM. Trimming pared 10 bases from V and 7 bases from J, leaving 35 bases between. The CDR3: CATIRTSTHRQALKNSPLHF. In nucleotides, the CDR3 is TGTGCCACGATCCGGACATCAACCCACCGGCAAGCGCTAAAAAATTCACCCCTCCACTTT.

The gene calls are TRBV4-2 and TRBJ2-2, with TRBD1 as a possible D gene (5 bases). Germline V gene sequence: CDR1 LGHNA, CDR2 YNFKEQ. V was clipped by 1 base and J by 4 bases, with 16 bases between them. The CDR3 covers 17 residues. CDR3 residues: CASSQVGPGSSTGELFF. The CDR3 nucleotides are TGTGCCAGCAGCCAAGTGGGGCCAGGGTCCAGCACCGGGGAGCTGTTTTTT.

The CDR3 loop is CASSVRGGGSDSYTF. In nucleotides, the CDR3 is TGTGCCAGCAGCGTTCGAGGTGGGGGATCGGATAGCTACACCTTC. The chain is built from TRBV7-3 and TRBJ1-2; tentatively, D is TRBD1 (5 bases). CDR1 is SGHTA, CDR2 FQGTGA, per germline. Trimming stripped 5 bases from V and 9 bases from J, with 22 bases between. This CDR3 spans 15 amino acids.

This clonotype was picked up a small number of times. The chain joins TRBV7-2 to TRBJ2-1, with TRBD1 as a possible D gene (6 bases). Trimming pared 6 bases from V and 3 bases from J, leaving 15 bases between. Germline V gene sequence: CDR1 SGHTA, CDR2 FQGNSA. The CDR3 is made up of 15 amino acids. CDR3 loop: CASRNGGVNYNEQFF. CDR3 nucleotide sequence: TGTGCCAGCAGGAATGGGGGCGTTAACTACAATGAGCAGTTCTTC.

The chain employs TRBV27 and TRBJ1-2; possible D gene TRBD1, 6 bases. Germline CDR1 MNHEY, CDR2 SMNVEV (reference sequence). This CDR3 contains 14 residues. V was pared by 2 bases and J by 8 bases, with 15 bases between. CDR3 DNA sequence: TGTGCCAGCAGTTTAGCGGCAGGGGCAAAAGGCTACACCTTC. This sequence encodes CASSLAAGAKGYTF.

The chain employs TRBV29-1 and TRBJ1-2; 7 nucleotides match TRBD1. V dropped 0 bases and J dropped 7; count of bases not matched to a gene: 8. This CDR3 is built from 14 residues. Germline-derived CDR1 and CDR2 are SQVTM and ANQGSEA. The CDR3 sequence: CSVEDTGAIPGYTF. CDR3 nucleotide sequence: TGCAGCGTTGAAGACACAGGGGCGATCCCTGGCTACACCTTC.

In regard to this clonotype: Relative to the germline gene, one junction end is altered; a read error may explain this. This sequence joins TRBV3-1 and TRBJ2-7; no reliable D call. In germline, CDR1 is LGHDT, CDR2 YNNKEL (reference sequence). This CDR3 comprises 12 residues. The CDR3 DNA reads as TGCGCCAGCAGCCAAGAGTACTACGAGCAGTACTTC. Translation: CASSQEYYEQYF.

This sequence joins TRBV10-3 and TRBJ2-4, with D perhaps given as TRBD1 or TRBD2 (5 bases each). CDR3 length equals 15 residues. Germline V gene data show CDR1 as ENHRY and CDR2 as SYGVKD. V shed 3 bases and J shed 13 bases, with 22 bases lying between them. The CDR3 coding sequence is TGTGCCATCAGTGACGTACGGGACGGTTCGAGGGAGCAGTACTTC. It codes for CAISDVRDGSREQYF.

J is TRBJ1-2 and V is TRBV12-3 or TRBV12-4; D remains unclear. CDR3 size: 14 residues. Trimming took 3 bases from V and 8 from J, leaving 16 bases between them. The DNA for the CDR3 is TGTGCCAGCAGTTTCACGGGTGTCGCAAGGGGCTACACCTTC. Its protein product is CASSFTGVARGYTF.

The chain is built from TRBV27 and TRBJ2-3; tentative D call: TRBD2 (5 bases). The CDR3 extends over 15 amino acids. Trimming pared 2 bases from V and 4 bases from J, leaving 13 bases between. CDR1 is MNHEY, CDR2 SMNVEV, per germline (reference sequence). The chain's CDR3 is CASSLGGALADTQYF. The CDR3 DNA follows: TGTGCCAGCAGTTTAGGAGGAGCGCTGGCAGATACGCAGTATTTT.

The V gene is TRBV6-5, the J gene TRBJ2-5; possibly TRBD2 for D (6 bases). The DNA matches TRBJ2-7 better at its end, which makes the J call doubtful. Germline V lookup: CDR1 MNHEY, CDR2 SVGAGI. The CDR3 length is 11 residues. The CDR3 region has the DNA TGTGCCACCGGGAGAACCTACGAGCAGTACTTC. Translation: CATGRTYEQYF.

The V call is TRBV6-2 or TRBV6-3, the J call TRBJ2-2; tentative D call: TRBD2 (6 bases). This CDR3 contains 13 residues. V lost 6 bases, J lost 5 bases, and 10 bases lay in between. Germline V CDR1 and CDR2: MNHEY, SVGEGT. DNA of the CDR3: TGTGCCAGCAGCCCGGGGGAAACCGGGGAGCTGTTTTTT. It translates to CASSPGETGELFF.

With regard to this clonotype: One end of the junction varies from germline; a read error may be responsible. The chain is built from TRBV12-3 or TRBV12-4 and TRBJ1-1; D is undetermined. The CDR3 consists of 14 residues. CDR3 in DNA: TGTGCCAGCAGTTTTGGCCAGTTTTCCGTTGAAGCTCTCTTT. Its translation is CASSFGQFSVEALF.

V and J are TRBV6-1 and TRBJ2-7; D not certain. This CDR3 contains 12 residues. Looked up from germline, CDR1 is MNHNS and CDR2 is SASEGT. With 6 bases removed from V and 4 bases from J, the gap between germline ends came to 10 bases. The CDR3 region is CASRETVYEQYF. CDR3 DNA sequence: TGTGCCAGCAGGGAAACGGTTTACGAGCAGTACTTC.